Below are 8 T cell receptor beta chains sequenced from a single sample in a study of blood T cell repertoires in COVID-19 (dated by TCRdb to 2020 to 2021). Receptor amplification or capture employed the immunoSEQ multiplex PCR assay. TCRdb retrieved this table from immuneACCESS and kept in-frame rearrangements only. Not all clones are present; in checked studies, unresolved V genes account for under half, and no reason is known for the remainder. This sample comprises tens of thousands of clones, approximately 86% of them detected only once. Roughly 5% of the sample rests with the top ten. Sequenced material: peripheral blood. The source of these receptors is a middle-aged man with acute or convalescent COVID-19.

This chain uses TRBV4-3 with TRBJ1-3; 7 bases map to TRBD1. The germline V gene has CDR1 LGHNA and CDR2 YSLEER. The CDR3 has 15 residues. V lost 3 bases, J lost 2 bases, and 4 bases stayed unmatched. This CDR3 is CASSQQTGTGNTIYF. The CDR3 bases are TGCGCCAGCAGCCAGCAGACAGGGACTGGAAACACCATATATTTT.

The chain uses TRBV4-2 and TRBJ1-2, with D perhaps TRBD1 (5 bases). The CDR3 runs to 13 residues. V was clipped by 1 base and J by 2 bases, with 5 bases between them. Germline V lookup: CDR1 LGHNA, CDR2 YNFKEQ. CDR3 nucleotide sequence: TGTGCCAGCAGCCAAGGACAGAACTATGGCTACACCTTC. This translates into CASSQGQNYGYTF.

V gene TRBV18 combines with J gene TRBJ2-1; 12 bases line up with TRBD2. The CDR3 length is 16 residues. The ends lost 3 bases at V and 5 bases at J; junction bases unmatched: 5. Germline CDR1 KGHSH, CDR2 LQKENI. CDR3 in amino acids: CASSPRASGGDNEQFF. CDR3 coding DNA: TGTGCCAGCTCACCCAGAGCTAGCGGGGGGGACAATGAGCAGTTCTTC. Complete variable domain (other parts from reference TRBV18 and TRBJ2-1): NAGVMQNPRHLVRRRGQEARLRCSPMKGHSHVYWYRQLPEEGLKFMVYLQKENIIDESGMPKERFSAEFPKEGPSILRIQQVVRGDSAAYFCASSPRASGGDNEQFFGPGTRLTVL.

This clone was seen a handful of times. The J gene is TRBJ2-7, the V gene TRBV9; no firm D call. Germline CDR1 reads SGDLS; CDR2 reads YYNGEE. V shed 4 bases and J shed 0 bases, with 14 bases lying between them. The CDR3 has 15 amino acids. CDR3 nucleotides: TGTGCCAGCAGCCCCCGAAGCGACCTCTCCTACGAGCAGTACTTC. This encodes CASSPRSDLSYEQYF.

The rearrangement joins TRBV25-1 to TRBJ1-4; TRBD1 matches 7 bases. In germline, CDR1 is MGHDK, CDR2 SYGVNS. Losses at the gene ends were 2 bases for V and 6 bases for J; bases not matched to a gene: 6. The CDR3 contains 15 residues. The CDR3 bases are TGTGCCAGCAGTGAAAAGGGGGCTAGTGATGAAAAACTGTTTTTT. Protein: CASSEKGASDEKLFF.

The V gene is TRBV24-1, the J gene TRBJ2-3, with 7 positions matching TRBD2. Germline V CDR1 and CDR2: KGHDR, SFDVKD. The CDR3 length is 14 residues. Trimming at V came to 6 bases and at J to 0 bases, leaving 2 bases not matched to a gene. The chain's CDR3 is CATSSGVSTDTQYF. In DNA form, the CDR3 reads TGTGCCACCAGTAGCGGGGTGAGCACAGATACGCAGTATTTT.

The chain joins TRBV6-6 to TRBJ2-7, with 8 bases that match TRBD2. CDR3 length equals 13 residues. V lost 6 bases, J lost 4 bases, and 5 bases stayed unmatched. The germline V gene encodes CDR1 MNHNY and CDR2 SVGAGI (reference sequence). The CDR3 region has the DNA TGTGCCAGCAGCCCGGGGGGGCAATACGAGCAGTACTTC. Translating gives CASSPGGQYEQYF.

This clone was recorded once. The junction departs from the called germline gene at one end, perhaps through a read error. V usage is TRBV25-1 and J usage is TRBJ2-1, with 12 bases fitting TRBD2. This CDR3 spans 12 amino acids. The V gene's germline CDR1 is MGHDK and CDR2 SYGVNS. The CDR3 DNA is TGTGCCAGCGGGACTAGCGGGTTCCCTCCGCTCTTC. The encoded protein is CASGTSGFPPLF.